These 23 T cell receptor beta chains share one sample of origin, sequenced in a study of OX40 agonist ivuxolimab in advanced cancers. Some clones are missing from TCRdb's copy, which holds only in-frame ones; the method was immunoSEQ multiplex PCR. The data show fewer than 75,000 clones, around 85% seen once. The sequencing used CD4+ or CD8+ T cells sorted from blood, collected in a trial of the OX40 agonist ivuxolimab. The receptors shown here come from an adult with an advanced solid tumor such as melanoma, head and neck, liver or kidney cancer.

J is TRBJ2-7 and V is TRBV4-1; the match to TRBD2 covers 9 bases. V dropped 4 bases and J dropped 5; count of bases not matched to a gene: 12. CDR3 size: 16 residues. Germline CDR1 MGHRA, CDR2 YSYEKL. The CDR3 DNA sequence: TGCGCCAGCAGCCCTAACCCCAGCGGGAGGCTCCACGAGCAGTACTTC. The encoded protein is CASSPNPSGRLHEQYF.

This sequence joins TRBV5-1 and TRBJ2-1; D gene ambiguous. The CDR3 spans 12 residues. The germline V and J ends were trimmed by 4 bases and 8 bases, with 10 bases remaining between them. Germline CDR1 reads SGHRS; CDR2 reads YFSETQ. The DNA for the CDR3 is TGCGCCAGCAGCCTAACCAACTATGAGCAGTTCTTC. The encoded protein is CASSLTNYEQFF.

J is TRBJ2-3 and V is TRBV7-9; D call uncertain. The CDR3 totals 14 residues. The V end was cut by 2 bases, the J end by 2 bases, with 8 bases between. Germline V gene data show CDR1 as SEHNR and CDR2 as FQNEAQ (reference sequence). The CDR3 here is CASSLTRATDTQYF. The CDR3 DNA reads as TGTGCCAGCAGCTTAACCCGGGCCACAGATACGCAGTATTTT.

The J gene is TRBJ1-2, the V gene TRBV6-5; tentative D call: TRBD1 (6 bases). The V end lost 6 bases, the J end lost 8 bases, and 13 bases lay between the germline ends. The CDR3 length is 12 residues. CDR1 is MNHEY and CDR2 is SVGAGI in the germline V gene. This CDR3 is CASSSGQLGYTF. In DNA form, the CDR3 reads TGTGCCAGCAGCTCGGGACAATTGGGCTACACCTTC.

A single count supports this clone. The chain has TRBV6-6 and TRBJ2-1, with no clear D. CDR3 length: 14 residues. Trimming stripped 2 bases from V and 3 bases from J, with 8 bases between. CDR1 is MNHNY, CDR2 SVGAGI, per germline (reference sequence). CDR3 sequence: CASSYEANYNEQFF. The CDR3 DNA reads as TGTGCCAGCAGTTACGAGGCCAACTACAATGAGCAGTTCTTC.

V gene TRBV6-1 combines with J gene TRBJ1-5; 8 nucleotides match TRBD1. CDR1 and CDR2 from the germline V gene are MNHNS and SASEGT. The trim removed 0 bases at V and 5 bases at J, leaving 9 bases unmatched. The CDR3 loop spans 17 amino acids. CDR3 region: CASSEAFSQGAYQPQHF. CDR3 sequence (DNA): TGTGCCAGCAGTGAAGCGTTCAGCCAGGGGGCTTATCAGCCCCAGCATTTT.

The chain links TRBV11-2 to TRBJ2-7; D is ambiguous. The CDR3 covers 12 residues. Between the trimmed V and J ends, which lost 1 base and 6 bases, there was a span of 7 bases. Germline assignment: CDR1 SGHAT and CDR2 FQNNGV. CDR3 loop: CASSLGSGEQYF. CDR3 bases: TGTGCCAGCAGCTTAGGGTCTGGCGAGCAGTACTTC.

The rearrangement uses TRBV28 and TRBJ2-6, with 7 nucleotides matching TRBD1. J lost 14 bases, V lost 10 bases, and 14 bases had no gene match. In germline, CDR1 is MDHEN, CDR2 SYDVKM. The CDR3 consists of 13 residues. CDR3 protein: CATAGTARSFLTF. In DNA, the CDR3 is TGTGCCACCGCCGGGACAGCGCGCTCATTCCTGACTTTC.

The gene calls are TRBV28 and TRBJ2-7; TRBD2 matches 10 bases. The CDR3 has 15 residues. CDR1 is MDHEN, CDR2 SYDVKM, per germline. Unmatched junction bases numbered 8, after V lost 6 bases and J lost 3 bases. This chain's CDR3 is CASRPPGLALYEQYF. The CDR3 nucleotides are TGTGCCAGCAGACCGCCGGGACTAGCGCTCTACGAGCAGTACTTC.

This chain connects TRBV10-1 to TRBJ2-5; D uncertain. Germline assignment: CDR1 WNHNN and CDR2 SYGVQD (reference sequence). The CDR3 spans 13 residues. With 4 bases removed from V and 5 bases from J, the gap between germline ends came to 11 bases. CDR3 in DNA: TGCGCCAGCAGTGCCGACCTCGGGGAGACCCAGTACTTC. This gives the protein CASSADLGETQYF.

The rearrangement uses TRBV7-3 and TRBJ2-5; 7 nucleotides agree with TRBD1. CDR1 is SGHTA, CDR2 FQGTGA, per germline. The CDR3 contains 18 residues. V shed 5 bases and J 3 bases; nucleotides not matched to a gene: 18. The CDR3 bases are TGTGCCAGCAGCCAACCGGGGCCGACAGGGACGAAAAAAGAGACCCAGTACTTC. Its translation: CASSQPGPTGTKKETQYF.

This chain links TRBV2 with TRBJ2-3; D is ambiguous. CDR3 size: 13 residues. Germline assignment: CDR1 SNHLY and CDR2 FYNNEI. Deletions cut 7 bases from V and 1 base from J, with 9 bases between. CDR3 protein: CASTGRRTDTQYF. The CDR3 DNA follows: TGTGCCAGCACGGGCAGACGCACAGATACGCAGTATTTT.

V is TRBV5-1 and J is TRBJ2-5; TRBD2 aligns across 7 bases. The germline V gene encodes CDR1 SGHRS and CDR2 YFSETQ. The CDR3 contains 15 residues. V shed 1 base and J 1 base; nucleotides not matched to a gene: 4. CDR3 region: CASSLLAGVQETQYF. CDR3 coding DNA: TGCGCCAGCAGCTTGTTAGCGGGTGTCCAAGAGACCCAGTACTTC.

The chain uses TRBV4-1 and TRBJ2-5, with TRBD2 identical over 13 bases. CDR1 MGHRA and CDR2 YSYEKL come from the germline V gene. This CDR3 has 18 amino acids. The junction had 10 bases not matched to a gene; V was cut back by 1 base and J by 5 bases. CDR3 sequence: CASSQGKTSGRAWETQYF. CDR3 DNA sequence: TGCGCCAGCAGCCAAGGAAAAACTAGCGGGAGGGCTTGGGAGACCCAGTACTTC.

The chain couples TRBV10-2 to TRBJ2-6; 11 positions match TRBD2. The germline V gene has CDR1 WSHSY and CDR2 SAAADI. This CDR3 is built from 17 residues. Germline trimming cut 7 bases from V and 2 bases from J; bases unmatched to any gene: 7. The CDR3 DNA reads TGCGCCAGCACCGTAGCGGGAGGGCCGGCTGGGGCCAACGTCCTGACTTTC. Its translation is CASTVAGGPAGANVLTF.

A single count supports this clone. The rearrangement joins TRBV5-1 to TRBJ1-4; 7 bases line up with TRBD1. The CDR3 runs 16 residues. The germline CDR1 and CDR2 sequences are SGHRS and YFSETQ. V was pared by 1 base and J by 0 bases, with 3 bases of the junction left unmatched. The CDR3 region is CASSLSGQTTNEKLFF. The CDR3, as DNA: TGCGCCAGCAGCTTGTCGGGACAGACAACTAATGAAAAACTGTTTTTT.

The chain recombines TRBV7-9 with TRBJ2-5, with D unclear. The CDR3 runs to 12 residues. Trimming removed 7 bases at V and 0 bases at J, with 6 bases between. Germline lookup yields CDR1 SEHNR and CDR2 FQNEAQ (reference sequence). CDR3 protein: CASKPYQETQYF. CDR3 nucleotides: TGTGCCAGCAAGCCCTACCAAGAGACCCAGTACTTC.

This clone turned up a few times. The chain couples TRBV29-1 to TRBJ1-1; 7 nucleotides agree with TRBD1. Trimming cost V 7 bases and J 0 bases; bases outside gene matches: 5. Germline loops: CDR1 SQVTM, CDR2 ANQGSEA. The length of the CDR3 is 13 residues. CDR3 protein: CSGRTGLNTEAFF. CDR3 nucleotides: TGCAGCGGGCGGACAGGATTGAACACTGAAGCTTTCTTT.

V gene TRBV28 combines with J gene TRBJ1-1; D is perhaps TRBD1 (5 bases). The length of the CDR3 is 15 residues. Deletions cut 7 bases from V and 0 bases from J, with 15 bases between. Germline lookup yields CDR1 MDHEN and CDR2 SYDVKM. The CDR3: CASTFPREMNTEAFF. The CDR3 DNA sequence: TGTGCCAGCACCTTCCCCAGGGAAATGAACACTGAAGCTTTCTTT.

The chain combines TRBV2 with TRBJ2-7; D possibly corresponds to TRBD1 (5 bases). The V end lost 7 bases, the J end lost 2 bases, and 12 bases lay between the germline ends. The germline gives CDR1 SNHLY, CDR2 FYNNEI. The length of the CDR3 is 13 residues. CDR3 bases: TGTGCCAGCACTCGACAGTTTACCTACGAGCAGTACTTC. This codes for CASTRQFTYEQYF.

The V gene is TRBV14, the J gene TRBJ1-4; tentative D call: TRBD1 (6 bases). The CDR3 has 18 amino acids. V was pared by 1 base and J by 1 base, with 16 bases between. Germline-derived CDR1 and CDR2 are SGHDN and FVKESK. CDR3 bases: TGTGCCAGCAGCCAAGGACGGATCGTAGGGGGAACTAATGAAAAACTGTTTTTT. It specifies CASSQGRIVGGTNEKLFF. Variable domain in full (rest from reference TRBV14 and TRBJ1-4): EAGVTQFPSHSVIEKGQTVTLRCDPISGHDNLYWYRRVMGKEIKFLLHFVKESKQDESGMPNNRFLAERTGGTYSTLKVQPAELEDSGVYFCASSQGRIVGGTNEKLFFGSGTQLSVL.

The J gene is TRBJ2-7, the V gene TRBV4-1; 13 bases are shared with TRBD2. Germline V gene lookup returns CDR1 MGHRA and CDR2 YSYEKL. The CDR3 spans 15 residues. Losses at the gene ends were 5 bases for V and 4 bases for J; bases not matched to a gene: 5. The CDR3 loop is CASSKWTSGSYEQYF. Here the CDR3 DNA reads TGCGCCAGCAGCAAATGGACTAGCGGGAGTTACGAGCAGTACTTC.

This chain joins TRBV28 and TRBJ1-3; D remains ambiguous. The CDR3 has 11 amino acids. Germline V gene data show CDR1 as MDHEN and CDR2 as SYDVKM. Trimming took off 4 bases at V and 9 bases at J, with 7 bases between the two ends. The DNA of the CDR3 is TGTGCCAGCAGTTCCACAGCCACCATATATTTT. It yields the protein CASSSTATIYF.